This T cell receptor beta chain was recorded in a study of regulatory T cells in long-lasting Graves disease. The study, taken as a whole, reports: Newly diagnosed Graves' patients had higher TCR diversity than persistent ones.

Regarding this clonotype: Its cognate antigen is unknown.

Sequencing libraries for TCR beta were prepared with iRepertoire HTBI primers and Arm-PCR of CDR3 regions. TCRdb re-analysed the multiplex PCR reads in MiXCR, keeping a single row per CDR3 protein. The table lists hundreds of thousands of distinct CDR3 sequences, 16% of them singletons. Regarding time point: newly diagnosed GD, antithyroid drugs for less than 3 months. RNA from PBMCs was the source of the TCR library. These data were likewise used in another study, on T cells in Graves' hyperthyroidism and ophthalmopathy. That report adds: Clinical symptoms, serum thyroxine, TRAb, thyroid ultrasound and orbital computed tomography informed diagnoses. The model anticipated ophthalmopathy a median about six months pre-onset.

This TCR derives from a woman younger than 45 with Graves disease. This material consisted of peripheral blood mononuclear cells (PBMCs), taken at new diagnosis, from a patient treated with antithyroid drugs.

The CDR3 nucleotides are TGTGCCAGTAGTACGTGGGGACTAGCGGGGGACTACAATGAGCAGTTCTTC. Translated: CASSTWGLAGDYNEQFF. The chain has TRBV19 and TRBJ2-1; TRBD2 aligns across 14 bases. V lost 4 bases and J lost 3; bases outside the gene matches: 5. The CDR3 is 17 amino acids. CDR1 and CDR2 (germline): LNHDA, SQIVND (reference sequence).